This paragraph covers one T cell receptor beta chain sequence. The antigen is not known. These data originate in a study of T cells in women clearing cervical HPV infection. Study-wide background: Women with histologically confirmed HPV16-related CIN3 or worse, 2 with invasive cancer, served as cases. Control women cleared a single incident HPV16 infection within 12 months.

TCRdb's copy holds only in-frame clones and misses some; the assay was immunoSEQ multiplex PCR. This listing includes more than 25,000 clones. Whole-study findings and limits: Repertoire richness, not evenness, was significantly elevated in CIN3+ cases versus controls. T-cell numbers per sample were unknown and may explain richness differences.

The TCR comes from a woman between 18 and 70 years old with a cervical HPV16 infection that either progressed to CIN3+ or cleared (not recorded which). Sequenced: blood buffy coat.

CDR3 DNA (partial): TGTGCCAGCACCCCCAGCTCTGGGGCCAACGTC. Its protein product is CASTPSSGANV. The whole CDR3 sequence is CASTPSSGANVLTF. The chain uses TRBV2 and TRBJ2-6; unclear D gene. Sequencing ends 3 residues short of the CDR3 end; the germline J gene provides the rest. The V gene's germline CDR1 is SNHLY and CDR2 FYNNEI. Deletions cut 7 bases from V and 0 bases from J, with 7 bases between. CDR3 size: 14 residues.